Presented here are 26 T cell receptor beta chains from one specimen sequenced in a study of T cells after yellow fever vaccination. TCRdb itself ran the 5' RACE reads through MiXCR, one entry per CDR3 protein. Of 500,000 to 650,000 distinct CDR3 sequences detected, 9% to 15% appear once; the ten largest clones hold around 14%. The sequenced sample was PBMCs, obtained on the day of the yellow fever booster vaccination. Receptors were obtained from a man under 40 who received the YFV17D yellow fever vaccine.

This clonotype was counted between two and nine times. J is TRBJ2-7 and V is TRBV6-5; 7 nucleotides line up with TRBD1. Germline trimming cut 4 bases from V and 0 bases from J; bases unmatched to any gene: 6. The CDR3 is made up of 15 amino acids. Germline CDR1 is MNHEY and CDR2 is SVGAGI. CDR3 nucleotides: TGTGCCAGCAGTTCCGGGACAGTGGCCTCCTACGAGCAGTACTTC. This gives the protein CASSSGTVASYEQYF.

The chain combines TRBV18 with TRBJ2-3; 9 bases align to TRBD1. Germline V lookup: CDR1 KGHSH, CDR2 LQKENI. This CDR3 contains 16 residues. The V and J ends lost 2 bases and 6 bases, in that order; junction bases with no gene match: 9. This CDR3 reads CASSPTGTGFSDTQYF. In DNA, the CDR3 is TGTGCCAGCTCACCAACCGGGACAGGGTTTTCCGATACGCAGTATTTT.

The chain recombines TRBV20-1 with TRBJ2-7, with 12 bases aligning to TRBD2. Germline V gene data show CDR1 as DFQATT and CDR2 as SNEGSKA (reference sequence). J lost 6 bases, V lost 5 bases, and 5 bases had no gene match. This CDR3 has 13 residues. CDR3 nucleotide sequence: TGCAGTGCTTCTAGCGGGAGGGAATTCGAGCAGTACTTC. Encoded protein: CSASSGREFEQYF.

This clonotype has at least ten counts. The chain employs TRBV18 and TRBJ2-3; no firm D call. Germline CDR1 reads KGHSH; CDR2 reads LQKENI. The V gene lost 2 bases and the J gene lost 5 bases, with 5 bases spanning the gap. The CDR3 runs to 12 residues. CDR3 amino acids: CASSPDGDTQYF. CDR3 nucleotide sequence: TGTGCCAGCTCACCAGATGGAGATACGCAGTATTTT.

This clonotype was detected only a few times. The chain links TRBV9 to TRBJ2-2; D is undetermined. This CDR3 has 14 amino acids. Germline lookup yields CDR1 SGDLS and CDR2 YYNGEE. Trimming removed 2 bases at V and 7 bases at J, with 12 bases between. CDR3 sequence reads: CASSVGLNDGELFF. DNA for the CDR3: TGTGCCAGCAGCGTGGGCCTCAACGACGGGGAGCTGTTTTTT. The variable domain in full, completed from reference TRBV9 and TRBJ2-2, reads DSGVTQTPKHLITATGQRVTLRCSPRSGDLSVYWYQQSLDQGLQFLIQYYNGEERAKGNILERFSAQQFPDLHSELNLSSLELGDSALYFCASSVGLNDGELFFGEGSRLTVL.

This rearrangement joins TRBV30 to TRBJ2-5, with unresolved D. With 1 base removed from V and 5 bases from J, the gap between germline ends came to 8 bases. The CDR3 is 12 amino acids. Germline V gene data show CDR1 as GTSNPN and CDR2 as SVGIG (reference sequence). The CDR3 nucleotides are TGTGCCTGGAGTGGGGATCGGGAGACCCAGTACTTC. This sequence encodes CAWSGDRETQYF.

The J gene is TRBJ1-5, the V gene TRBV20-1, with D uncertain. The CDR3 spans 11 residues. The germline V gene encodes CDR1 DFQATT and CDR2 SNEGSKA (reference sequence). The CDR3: CNAGNNQPQHF. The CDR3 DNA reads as TGCAATGCGGGGAACAATCAGCCCCAGCATTTT.

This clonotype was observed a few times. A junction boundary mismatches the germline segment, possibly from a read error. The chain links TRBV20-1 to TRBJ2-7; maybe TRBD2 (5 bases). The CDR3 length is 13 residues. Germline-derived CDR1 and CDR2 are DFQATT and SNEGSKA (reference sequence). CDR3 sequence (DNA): TGCAGTGCTCGAGATTCCGGGGCCTACGAGCAGTACTTC. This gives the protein CSARDSGAYEQYF.

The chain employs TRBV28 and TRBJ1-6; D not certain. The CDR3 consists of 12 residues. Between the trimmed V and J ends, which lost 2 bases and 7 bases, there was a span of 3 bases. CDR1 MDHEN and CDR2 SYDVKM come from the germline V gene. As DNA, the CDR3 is TGTGCCAGCAGTTTACACAATTCACCCCTCCACTTT. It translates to CASSLHNSPLHF.

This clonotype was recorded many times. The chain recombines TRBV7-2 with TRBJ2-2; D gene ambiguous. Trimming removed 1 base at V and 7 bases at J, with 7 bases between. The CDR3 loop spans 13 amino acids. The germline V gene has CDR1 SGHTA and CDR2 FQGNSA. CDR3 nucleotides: TGTGCCAGCAGCTTAGATGTAGTCGGGGAGCTGTTTTTT. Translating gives CASSLDVVGELFF.

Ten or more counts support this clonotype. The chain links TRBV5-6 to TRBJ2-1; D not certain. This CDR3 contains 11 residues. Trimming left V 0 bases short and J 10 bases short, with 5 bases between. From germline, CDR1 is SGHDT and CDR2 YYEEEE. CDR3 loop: CASSLASEQFF. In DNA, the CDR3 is TGTGCCAGCAGCTTGGCATCAGAGCAGTTCTTC.

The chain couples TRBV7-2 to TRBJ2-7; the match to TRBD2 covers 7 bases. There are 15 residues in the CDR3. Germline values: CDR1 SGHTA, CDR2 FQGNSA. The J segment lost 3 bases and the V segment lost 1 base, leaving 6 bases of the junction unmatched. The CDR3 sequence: CASSLVAGVIYEQYF. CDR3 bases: TGTGCCAGCAGCTTAGTGGCGGGAGTAATCTACGAGCAGTACTTC.

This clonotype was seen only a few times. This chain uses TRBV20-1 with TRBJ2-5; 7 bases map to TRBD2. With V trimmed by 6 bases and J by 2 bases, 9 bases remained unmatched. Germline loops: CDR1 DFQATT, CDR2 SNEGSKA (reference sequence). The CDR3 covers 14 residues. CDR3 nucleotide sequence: TGCAGTGCCTGGGGGGGAGCGGAGCAAGAGACCCAGTACTTC. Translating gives CSAWGGAEQETQYF.

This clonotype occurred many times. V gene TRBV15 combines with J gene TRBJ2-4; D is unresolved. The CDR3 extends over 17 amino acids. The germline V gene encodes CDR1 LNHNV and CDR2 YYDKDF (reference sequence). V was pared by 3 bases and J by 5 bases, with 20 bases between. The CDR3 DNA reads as TGTGCCACCAGCAGCCGCACGCCAGCAGGCCGGGAAAACATTCAGTACTTC. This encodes CATSSRTPAGRENIQYF.

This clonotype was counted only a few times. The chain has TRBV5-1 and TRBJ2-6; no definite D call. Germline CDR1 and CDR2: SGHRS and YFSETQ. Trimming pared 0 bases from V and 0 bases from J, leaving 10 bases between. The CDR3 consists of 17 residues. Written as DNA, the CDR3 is TGCGCCAGCAGCTTGGTGCCAGGAAACTCTGGGGCCAACGTCCTGACTTTC. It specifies CASSLVPGNSGANVLTF.

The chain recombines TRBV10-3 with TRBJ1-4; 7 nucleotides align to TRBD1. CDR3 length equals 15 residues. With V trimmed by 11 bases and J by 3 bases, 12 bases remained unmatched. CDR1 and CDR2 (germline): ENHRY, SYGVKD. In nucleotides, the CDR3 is TGTGCCTCGGTCCCGGGACAGACACCTAATGAAAAACTGTTTTTT. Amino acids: CASVPGQTPNEKLFF.

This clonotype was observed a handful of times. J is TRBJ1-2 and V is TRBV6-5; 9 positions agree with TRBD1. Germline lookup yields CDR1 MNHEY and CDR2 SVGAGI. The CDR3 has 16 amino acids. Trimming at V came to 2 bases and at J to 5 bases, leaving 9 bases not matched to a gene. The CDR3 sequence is CASSYRRWGQGYGYTF. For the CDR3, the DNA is TGTGCCAGCAGTTACCGACGTTGGGGACAGGGTTATGGCTACACCTTC.

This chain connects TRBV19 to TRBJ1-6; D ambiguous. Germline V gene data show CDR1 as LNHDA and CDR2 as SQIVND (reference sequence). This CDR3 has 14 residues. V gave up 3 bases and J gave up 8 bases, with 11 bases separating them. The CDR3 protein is CASSIGQSYSPLHF. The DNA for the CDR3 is TGTGCCAGTAGTATCGGGCAGTCGTATTCACCCCTCCACTTT.

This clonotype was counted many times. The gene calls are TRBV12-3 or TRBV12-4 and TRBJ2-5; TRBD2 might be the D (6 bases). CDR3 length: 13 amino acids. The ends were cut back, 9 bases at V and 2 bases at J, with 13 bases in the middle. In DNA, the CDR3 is TGTGCCAGTAGGGGCGCGGGGCAAGAGACCCAGTACTTC. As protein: CASRGAGQETQYF.

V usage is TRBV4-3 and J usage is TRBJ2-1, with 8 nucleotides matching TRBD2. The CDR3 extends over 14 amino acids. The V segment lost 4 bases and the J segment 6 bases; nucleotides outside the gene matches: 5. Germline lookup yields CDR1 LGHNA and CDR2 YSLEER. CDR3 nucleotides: TGCGCCAGCAGCCTTAGCGGGATAAGCAATGAGCAGTTCTTC. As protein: CASSLSGISNEQFF.

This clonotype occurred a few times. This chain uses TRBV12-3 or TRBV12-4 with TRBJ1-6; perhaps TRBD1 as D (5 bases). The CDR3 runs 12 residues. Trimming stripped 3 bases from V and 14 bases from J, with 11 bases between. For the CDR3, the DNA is TGTGCCAGCAGTTTCCGGGGGTCCTCCCTCCACTTT. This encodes CASSFRGSSLHF.

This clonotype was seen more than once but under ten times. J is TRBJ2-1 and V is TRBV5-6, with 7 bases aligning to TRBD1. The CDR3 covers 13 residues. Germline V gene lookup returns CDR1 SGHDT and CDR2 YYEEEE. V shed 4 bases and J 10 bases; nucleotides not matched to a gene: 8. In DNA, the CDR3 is TGTGCCAGCAGCCTTACAGGGGCTTGGGAGCAGTTCTTC. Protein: CASSLTGAWEQFF. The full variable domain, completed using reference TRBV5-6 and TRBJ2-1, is DAGVTQSPTHLIKTRGQQVTLRCSPKSGHDTVSWYQQALGQGPQFIFQYYEEEERQRGNFPDRFSGHQFPNYSSELNVNALLLGDSALYLCASSLTGAWEQFFGPGTRLTVL.

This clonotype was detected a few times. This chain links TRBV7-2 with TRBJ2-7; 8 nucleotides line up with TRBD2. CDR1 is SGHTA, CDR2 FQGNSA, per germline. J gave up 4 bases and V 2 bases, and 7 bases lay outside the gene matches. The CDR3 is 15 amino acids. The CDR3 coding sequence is TGTGCCAGCAGCTTAATCGCGGGAGGATTTTACGAGCAGTACTTC. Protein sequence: CASSLIAGGFYEQYF. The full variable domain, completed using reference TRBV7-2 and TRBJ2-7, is GAGVSQSPSNKVTEKGKDVELRCDPISGHTALYWYRQSLGQGLEFLIYFQGNSAPDKSGLPSDRFSAERTGGSVSTLTIQRTQQEDSAVYLCASSLIAGGFYEQYFGPGTRLTVT.

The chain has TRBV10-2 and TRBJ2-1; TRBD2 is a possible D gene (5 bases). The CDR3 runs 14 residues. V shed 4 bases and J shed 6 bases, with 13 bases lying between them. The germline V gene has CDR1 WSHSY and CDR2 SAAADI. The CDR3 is CASSVRLAGNEQFF. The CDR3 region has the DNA TGCGCCAGCAGTGTTAGGCTAGCCGGCAATGAGCAGTTCTTC.

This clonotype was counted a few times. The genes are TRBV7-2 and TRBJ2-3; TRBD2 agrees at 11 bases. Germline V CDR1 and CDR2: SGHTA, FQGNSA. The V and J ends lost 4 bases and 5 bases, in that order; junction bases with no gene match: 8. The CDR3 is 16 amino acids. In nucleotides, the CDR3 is TGTGCCAGCAGCTCCTTAGCGGGAGGGCCGGTAGATACGCAGTATTTT. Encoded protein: CASSSLAGGPVDTQYF.

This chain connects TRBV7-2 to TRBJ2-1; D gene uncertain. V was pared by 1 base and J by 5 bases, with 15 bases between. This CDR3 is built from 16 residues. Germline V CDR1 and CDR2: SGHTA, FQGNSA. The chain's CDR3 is CASSLGPLSADNEQFF. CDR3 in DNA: TGTGCCAGCAGCTTAGGTCCGTTGAGTGCCGACAATGAGCAGTTCTTC. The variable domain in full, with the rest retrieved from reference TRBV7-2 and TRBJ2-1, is GAGVSQSPSNKVTEKGKDVELRCDPISGHTALYWYRQSLGQGLEFLIYFQGNSAPDKSGLPSDRFSAERTGGSVSTLTIQRTQQEDSAVYLCASSLGPLSADNEQFFGPGTRLTVL.